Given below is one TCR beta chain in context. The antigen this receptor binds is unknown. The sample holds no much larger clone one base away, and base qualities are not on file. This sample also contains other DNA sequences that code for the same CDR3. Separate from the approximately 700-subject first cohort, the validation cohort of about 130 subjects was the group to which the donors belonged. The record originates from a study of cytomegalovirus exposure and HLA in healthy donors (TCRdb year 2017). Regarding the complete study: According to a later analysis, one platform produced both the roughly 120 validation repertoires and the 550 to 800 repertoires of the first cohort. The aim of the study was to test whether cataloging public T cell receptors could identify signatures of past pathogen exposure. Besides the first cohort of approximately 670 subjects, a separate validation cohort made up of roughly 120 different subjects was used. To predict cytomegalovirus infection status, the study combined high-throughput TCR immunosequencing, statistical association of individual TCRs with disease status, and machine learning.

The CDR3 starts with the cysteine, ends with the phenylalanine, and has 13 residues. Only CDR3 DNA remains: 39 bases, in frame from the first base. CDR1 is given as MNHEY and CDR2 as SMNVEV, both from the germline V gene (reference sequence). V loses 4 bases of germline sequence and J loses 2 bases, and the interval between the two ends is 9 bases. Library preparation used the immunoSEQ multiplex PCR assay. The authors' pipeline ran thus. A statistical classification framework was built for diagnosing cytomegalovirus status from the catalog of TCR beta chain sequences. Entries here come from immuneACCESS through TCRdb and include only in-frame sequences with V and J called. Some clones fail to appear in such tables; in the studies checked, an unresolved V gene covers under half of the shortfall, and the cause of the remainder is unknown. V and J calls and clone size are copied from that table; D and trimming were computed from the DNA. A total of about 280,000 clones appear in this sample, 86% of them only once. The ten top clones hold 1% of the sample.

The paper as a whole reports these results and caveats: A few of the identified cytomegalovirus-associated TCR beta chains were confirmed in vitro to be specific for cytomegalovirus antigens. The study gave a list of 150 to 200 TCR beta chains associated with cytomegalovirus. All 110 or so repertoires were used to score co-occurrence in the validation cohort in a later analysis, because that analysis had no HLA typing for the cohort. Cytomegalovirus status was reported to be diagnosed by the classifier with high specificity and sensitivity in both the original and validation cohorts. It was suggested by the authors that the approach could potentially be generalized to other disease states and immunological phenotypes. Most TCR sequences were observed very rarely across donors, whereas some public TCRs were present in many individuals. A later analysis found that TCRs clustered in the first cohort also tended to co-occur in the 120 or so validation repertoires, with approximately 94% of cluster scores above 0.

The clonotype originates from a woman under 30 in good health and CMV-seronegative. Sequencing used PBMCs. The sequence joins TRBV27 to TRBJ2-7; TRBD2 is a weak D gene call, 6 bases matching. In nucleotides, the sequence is TGTGCCAGCAGTTCGGGGGATACCTACGAGCAGTACTTC. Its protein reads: CASSSGDTYEQYF.